This paragraph covers one T cell receptor (beta chain) sequence. The antigen is unknown. The data are from a study of neoadjuvant anti-PD-1 for oral cavity cancer. Study-wide findings and caveats: Pretreatment Treg/Th17 ratio correlated inversely with post-treatment tumor clonality. Non-responders to neoadjuvant nivolumab had significantly more clonal PBMC T cells than responders.

This table comes from immunoSEQ multiplex PCR, and its TCRdb copy is limited to in-frame clones, with some not included. Here the sample spans some 71,000 clones, around 88% being singletons. The patients had HPV-negative, locally advanced oral cavity squamous cell carcinoma. This CDR3 has 14 amino acids. CDR1 is SNHLY, CDR2 FYNNEI, per germline. V gave up 7 bases and J gave up 3 bases; unmatched junction bases: 6. This TCR came from a person aged 35-80 years with oral cavity squamous cell carcinoma. The chain joins TRBV2 to TRBJ1-2; 9 bases are a match to TRBD1. The specimen comprised PBMCs, sampled before nivolumab (anti-PD-1) treatment. The CDR3 reads CASMRDRVHYGYTF. CDR3 DNA sequence: TGTGCCAGCATGAGGGACAGGGTCCACTATGGCTACACCTTC.